One and the same sample provided the 12 T cell receptor beta chains below, sequenced in a study of blood T cell repertoires in COVID-19 (TCRdb year 2020). Library preparation employed the immunoSEQ multiplex PCR assay. TCRdb limited this immuneACCESS table to in-frame rearrangements with V and J called. A share of clones is missing; checked studies link under half to unresolved V genes, and the rest is unexplained. The sample contains 350,000 to 400,000 clones, about 90% of them found a single time. 2.5% to 3% of the sample comes from the top ten. Sequencing was done on a sample of PBMCs or T cells enriched from blood (not recorded which). These receptors were taken from a woman aged 25 to 39 who had recovered from COVID-19.

For the CDR3, the DNA is TGCGCCAGCAGCTTTTTGGTACAGGGGGTTAGCTATGGCTACACCTTC. Its translation: CASSFLVQGVSYGYTF. V is TRBV5-1 and J is TRBJ1-2, with 8 bases fitting TRBD1. Germline CDR1 SGHRS, CDR2 YFSETQ. The J segment lost 4 bases and the V segment lost 2 bases, leaving 10 bases of the junction unmatched. The CDR3 has 16 amino acids.

The chain uses TRBV18 and TRBJ2-1; 9 nucleotides line up with TRBD2. This CDR3 region has 15 residues. The junction had 8 bases not matched to a gene; V was cut back by 6 bases and J by 5 bases. CDR1 and CDR2 (germline): KGHSH, LQKENI. The CDR3 loop reads CASSSGLAGHNEQFF. The CDR3 nucleotides are TGTGCCAGCTCCTCGGGACTAGCTGGGCACAATGAGCAGTTCTTC. Complete variable domain (other parts from reference TRBV18 and TRBJ2-1): NAGVMQNPRHLVRRRGQEARLRCSPMKGHSHVYWYRQLPEEGLKFMVYLQKENIIDESGMPKERFSAEFPKEGPSILRIQQVVRGDSAAYFCASSSGLAGHNEQFFGPGTRLTVL.

The chain joins TRBV5-5 to TRBJ1-5; perhaps TRBD1 as D (5 bases). The germline V gene has CDR1 SGHKS and CDR2 YYEKEE (reference sequence). Trimming removed 5 bases at V and 0 bases at J, with 18 bases between. The CDR3 totals 17 residues. The DNA for the CDR3 is TGTGCCAGCAGTCTGGGGCCGGGAGGGGTTAGCAATCAGCCCCAGCATTTT. Residues: CASSLGPGGVSNQPQHF.

The chain carries TRBV6-4 and TRBJ2-7; tentatively, D is TRBD1 (6 bases). Deletions cut 11 bases from V and 6 bases from J, with 20 bases between. The germline gives CDR1 MRHNA, CDR2 SNTAGT. This CDR3 has 13 residues. The CDR3, as DNA: TGTGCCTCCCTATGGGCAGGGGATCGCGAGCAGTACTTC. Protein product: CASLWAGDREQYF.

This rearrangement joins TRBV7-8 to TRBJ1-4; D may be TRBD1 (6 bases). The CDR3 is made up of 17 amino acids. V lost 5 bases to trimming and J lost 6 bases, with 22 bases between them. The germline gives CDR1 SGHVS, CDR2 FQNEAQ. CDR3 amino acids: CASSRTASPSLDEKLFF. Written as DNA, the CDR3 is TGTGCCAGCAGCCGGACAGCCTCCCCCTCATTGGATGAAAAACTGTTTTTT.

This chain joins TRBV15 and TRBJ2-2; TRBD2 matches at 10 bases. J was trimmed by 7 bases and V by 0 bases; bases with no gene match: 5. Germline V gene sequence: CDR1 LNHNV, CDR2 YYDKDF (reference sequence). This CDR3 is built from 16 residues. The CDR3 spells CATSRERAGGGGELFF. CDR3 DNA: TGTGCCACCAGCAGAGAGAGAGCGGGAGGGGGCGGGGAGCTGTTTTTT.

The V gene is TRBV7-9, the J gene TRBJ2-1, with TRBD1 identical over 7 bases. CDR3 length equals 17 residues. The V and J ends lost 3 bases and 3 bases, in that order; junction bases with no gene match: 11. The germline V gene encodes CDR1 SEHNR and CDR2 FQNEAQ (reference sequence). CDR3 in amino acids: CASSFPTQGQNYNEQFF. The CDR3 DNA is TGTGCCAGCAGCTTTCCGACCCAGGGACAGAACTACAATGAGCAGTTCTTC.

The chain joins TRBV25-1 to TRBJ1-6; D is ambiguous. Per the germline V gene, CDR1 is MGHDK and CDR2 is SYGVNS. V was cut by 7 bases and J by 10 bases, with 17 bases left in between. There are 14 residues in the CDR3. The CDR3 loop reads CASTQAGSSSPLHF. The CDR3 DNA sequence: TGTGCCAGCACCCAGGCGGGGAGTAGCTCACCCCTCCACTTT.

This clone was counted a single time. The rearrangement uses TRBV7-2 and TRBJ2-1, with 11 nucleotides matching TRBD2. The V segment lost 5 bases and the J segment 10 bases; nucleotides outside the gene matches: 13. CDR1 is SGHTA, CDR2 FQGNSA, per germline. There are 16 residues in the CDR3. CDR3 amino acids: CASSPAVLAGGWEQFF. In DNA form, the CDR3 reads TGTGCCAGCAGCCCTGCCGTCCTAGCGGGAGGTTGGGAGCAGTTCTTC.

This clone was seen a handful of times. The chain employs TRBV5-1 and TRBJ2-1; 12 positions match TRBD2. V lost 2 bases, J lost 7 bases, and 7 bases stayed unmatched. The CDR3 is 16 residues long. The germline V gene has CDR1 SGHRS and CDR2 YFSETQ. CDR3 protein: CASSLVLAGGRNEQFF. The CDR3 DNA reads as TGCGCCAGCAGCTTAGTTCTAGCGGGAGGGCGTAATGAGCAGTTCTTC.

CDR3 DNA: TGTGCCAGCAGTACGGGACTGAATAGCAATCAGCCCCAGCATTTT. Protein product: CASSTGLNSNQPQHF. The chain uses TRBV7-8 and TRBJ1-5, with a possible D match to TRBD1 (5 bases). Germline assignment: CDR1 SGHVS and CDR2 FQNEAQ. The germline V and J ends were trimmed by 6 bases and 0 bases, with 12 bases remaining between them. The CDR3 length is 15 residues.

The rearrangement uses TRBV28 and TRBJ2-6; 11 bases match TRBD1. Germline trimming cut 6 bases from V and 0 bases from J; bases unmatched to any gene: 4. This CDR3 region has 17 residues. Per the germline V gene, CDR1 is MDHEN and CDR2 is SYDVKM. CDR3 sequence reads: CASRPGQGDSGANVLTF. The DNA of the CDR3 is TGTGCCAGCAGGCCGGGACAGGGGGACTCTGGGGCCAACGTCCTGACTTTC. Full variable domain (rest looked up from reference TRBV28 and TRBJ2-6): DVKVTQSSRYLVKRTGEKVFLECVQDMDHENMFWYRQDPGLGLRLIYFSYDVKMKEKGDIPEGYSVSREKKERFSLILESASTNQTSMYLCASRPGQGDSGANVLTFGAGSRLTVL.